This T cell receptor beta chain appears in the sequencing data of a study of shared clonotypes between healthy human individuals. General study results and limits: Naive subsets tended to show greater estimated richness than memory subsets.

Comments on this clone: Its target is not known.

Clones were read by immunoSEQ multiplex PCR, and TCRdb kept only the in-frame ones, dropping some. The sample shows some 2,100,000 clones, 90% to 95% of them seen only once. Terminally differentiated effector memory CD45RA+ cells were left out of the naive CD8 fraction, which was CD45RO-negative and positively selected for CCR7. This CDR3 has 16 residues. Trimming took 1 base from V and 6 from J, leaving 17 bases between them. Germline values: CDR1 SGHTA, CDR2 FQGNSA. This clonotype was sampled from a man between 18 and 35 years old in good health. Some clones in this sample may be carry-over from other donors' samples. This rearrangement joins TRBV7-2 to TRBJ2-3; D uncertain. The sequencing sample was made of naive CD8+ T cells from PBMCs. CDR3 DNA sequence: TGTGCCAGCAGCTTAGAAGGGCCCGCCAGTATGGATACGCAGTATTTT. Amino acids: CASSLEGPASMDTQYF.